These 15 T cell receptor beta chains were all obtained from the same sample, sequenced in a study of blood T cell repertoires in COVID-19. Clones were sequenced by immunoSEQ multiplex PCR, and TCRdb holds only the in-frame ones, with some missing. The data show 270,000 or so clones, with roughly four fifths seen just once and around a tenth held by the top ten. Sequenced: peripheral blood. All receptors come from a woman between 45 and 65 years old who had recovered from COVID-19.

The chain couples TRBV4-3 to TRBJ1-4, with D perhaps TRBD1 (5 bases). Germline V CDR1 and CDR2: LGHNA, YSLEER. Trimming removed 5 bases from V and 0 bases from J, with 7 bases in between. CDR3 size: 14 residues. The CDR3 loop reads CASSSTATNEKLFF. The CDR3 DNA is TGCGCCAGCAGCTCGACAGCAACTAATGAAAAACTGTTTTTT.

This sequence joins TRBV4-2 and TRBJ2-7; D possibly corresponds to TRBD2 (5 bases). Germline CDR1 LGHNA, CDR2 YNFKEQ. The V end lost 2 bases, the J end lost 6 bases, and 14 bases lay between the germline ends. There are 14 residues in the CDR3. CDR3 nucleotides: TGTGCCAGCAGCCAAAAACTAGATTTGGGCGAGCAGTACTTC. Its translation: CASSQKLDLGEQYF.

This sequence joins TRBV11-2 and TRBJ1-2; D call uncertain. The V end lost 5 bases, the J end lost 4 bases, and 11 bases lay between the germline ends. Germline V gene lookup returns CDR1 SGHAT and CDR2 FQNNGV. The CDR3 loop spans 13 amino acids. The CDR3 nucleotides are TGTGCCAGCAGCCCTCTACAGCCCTATGGCTACACCTTC. It encodes CASSPLQPYGYTF.

V usage is TRBV7-2 and J usage is TRBJ1-6; D is undetermined. V was clipped by 2 bases and J by 7 bases, with 12 bases between them. Germline CDR1 SGHTA, CDR2 FQGNSA. The CDR3 length is 15 residues. The CDR3 DNA is TGTGCCAGCAGCTTAATATATTCGGAGAATTCACCCCTCCACTTT. Its translation: CASSLIYSENSPLHF.

The V gene is TRBV10-3, the J gene TRBJ2-1, with D perhaps TRBD2 (6 bases). This CDR3 has 18 amino acids. The V end was cut by 2 bases, the J end by 0 bases, with 17 bases between. Germline V gives CDR1 ENHRY, CDR2 SYGVKD. The CDR3 bases are TGTGCCATCAGTGAGGGACTACCAAGAACGAGCTCCTACAATGAGCAGTTCTTC. Amino acid sequence: CAISEGLPRTSSYNEQFF.

The J gene is TRBJ2-7, the V gene TRBV4-3, with 7 bases fitting TRBD1. Germline V lookup: CDR1 LGHNA, CDR2 YSLEER. V shed 2 bases, J shed 1 base, and the junction held 2 bases outside the gene matches. This CDR3 has 14 amino acids. CDR3 nucleotides: TGCGCCAGCAGCCAAAGACAGGGTTCCTACGAGCAGTACTTC. Amino acids: CASSQRQGSYEQYF.

A few counts support this clone. The V and J genes are TRBV6-4 and TRBJ2-1; D gene uncertain. The CDR3 runs to 13 residues. Trimming cost V 0 bases and J 7 bases, with 7 bases left between them. CDR1 and CDR2 (germline): MRHNA, SNTAGT. CDR3 amino acids: CASSDSGQNEQFF. Here the CDR3 DNA reads TGTGCCAGCAGTGACTCTGGTCAGAATGAGCAGTTCTTC.

This chain connects TRBV29-1 to TRBJ2-1; possibly TRBD1 for D (6 bases). The germline gives CDR1 SQVTM, CDR2 ANQGSEA. The V and J ends lost 5 bases and 3 bases respectively, with 11 bases between them. The CDR3 has 13 residues. This chain's CDR3 is CSVNTGYYNEQFF. The CDR3 coding sequence is TGCAGCGTTAATACAGGGTACTACAATGAGCAGTTCTTC.

Comment on this clone: Within the sample, other DNA sequences also encode this same CDR3. The chain combines TRBV7-2 with TRBJ1-1, with TRBD1 matching over 10 bases. The trim removed 3 bases at V and 5 bases at J, leaving 0 bases unmatched. The germline V gene encodes CDR1 SGHTA and CDR2 FQGNSA. There are 13 residues in the CDR3. The CDR3 spells CASSLGQGTEAFF. The DNA of the CDR3 is TGTGCCAGCAGCTTGGGACAGGGGACTGAAGCTTTCTTT. Variable domain in full (rest from reference TRBV7-2 and TRBJ1-1): GAGVSQSPSNKVTEKGKDVELRCDPISGHTALYWYRQSLGQGLEFLIYFQGNSAPDKSGLPSDRFSAERTGGSVSTLTIQRTQQEDSAVYLCASSLGQGTEAFFGQGTRLTVV.

CDR3 in DNA: TGTGCCAGCAGCGGGGCCACGGGTGGCTACACCTTC. As protein: CASSGATGGYTF. This chain joins TRBV11-1 and TRBJ1-2; tentatively, D is TRBD1 (5 bases). Trimming left V 5 bases short and J 7 bases short, with 11 bases between. The CDR3 length is 12 residues. CDR1 is SGHAT, CDR2 FQDESV, per germline (reference sequence).

About this clone: Sequence at one end of the junction differs from germline and may be a read error. J is TRBJ2-4 and V is TRBV29-1, with 8 bases matching TRBD2. There are 14 residues in the CDR3. Germline V gives CDR1 SQVTM, CDR2 ANQGSEA. In nucleotides, the CDR3 is TGCAGCGTTTGGGTCAGCGGGAGCAAAAACATTGAGTACTTC. This encodes CSVWVSGSKNIEYF.

The genes are TRBV2 and TRBJ2-1; D is perhaps TRBD1 (6 bases). Germline V gives CDR1 SNHLY, CDR2 FYNNEI. V shed 2 bases and J shed 9 bases, with 17 bases lying between them. The CDR3 loop spans 15 amino acids. The CDR3 sequence: CASSEMVRGSGEQFF. CDR3 sequence (DNA): TGTGCCAGCAGTGAAATGGTCAGGGGATCGGGTGAGCAGTTCTTC. Full variable domain (outside the CDR3, taken from reference TRBV2 and TRBJ2-1): EPEVTQTPSHQVTQMGQEVILRCVPISNHLYFYWYRQILGQKVEFLVSFYNNEISEKSEIFDDQFSVERPDGSNFTLKIRSTKLEDSAMYFCASSEMVRGSGEQFFGPGTRLTVL.

On this clone: Other DNA sequences in this specimen translate into the identical CDR3. Here the CDR3 DNA reads TGCGCCAGCAGTCTCACCGGGACAGTGAACACTGAAGCTTTCTTT. Translation gives CASSLTGTVNTEAFF. The rearrangement links TRBV5-1 to TRBJ1-1; 7 positions agree with TRBD1. The CDR3 runs 15 residues. From germline, CDR1 is SGHRS and CDR2 YFSETQ. The J segment lost 0 bases and the V segment lost 5 bases, leaving 7 bases of the junction unmatched.

The chain couples TRBV10-3 to TRBJ1-2; 11 bases line up with TRBD1. The CDR3 covers 15 residues. V was clipped by 5 bases and J by 5 bases; unmatched bases: 7. From germline, CDR1 is ENHRY and CDR2 SYGVKD. The CDR3 DNA follows: TGTGCCATCAGTCCCGGACAGGGGGCAGGGTATGGCTACACCTTC. Residues: CAISPGQGAGYGYTF.

This clone was observed a few times. The V call is TRBV7-9, the J call TRBJ1-5; D is undetermined. This CDR3 has 14 residues. Germline CDR1 is SEHNR and CDR2 is FQNEAQ (reference sequence). V was shortened by 5 bases and J by 0 bases, with 8 bases between the two germline ends. The CDR3 sequence is CASSPTDSNQPQHF. The CDR3 DNA reads TGTGCCAGCAGCCCCACTGATAGCAATCAGCCCCAGCATTTT.